Reported below is one T cell receptor beta chain. The investigators sampled blood at baseline, at cycle 4 day 1, and at cycle 7 day 1. The data derive from a study of OX40 agonist ivuxolimab in advanced cancers. Turning to the study itself: Ivuxolimab doses were 0.01, 0.1, 0.3, 1.5, 3 or 10 mg/kg every 2 weeks. Patients enrolled in dose escalation were diagnosed with hepatocellular carcinoma, melanoma, renal cell or head and neck cancer. Mean age around 60 years, range roughly 20 to 85; 82.7% male.

Sequencing was performed with immunoSEQ multiplex PCR; in TCRdb, only in-frame clones are kept and a portion is missing. Among around 66,000 clones listed, 80% to 90% were seen once. There are 14 residues in the CDR3. Losses at the gene ends were 6 bases for V and 0 bases for J; bases not matched to a gene: 3. Germline V gene data show CDR1 as SGHRS and CDR2 as YFSETQ. The clonotype was recovered from an adult with an advanced solid tumor such as melanoma, head and neck, liver or kidney cancer. The V and J genes are TRBV5-1 and TRBJ2-1, with 7 bases that match TRBD2. The sequenced sample was CD4+ or CD8+ T cells sorted from blood, obtained in a trial of the OX40 agonist ivuxolimab. DNA of the CDR3: TGCGCCAGCACTAGCGGCAGCTCCTACAATGAGCAGTTCTTC. Amino acids: CASTSGSSYNEQFF.